Reported below is one T cell receptor beta chain. This clonotype was found many times. Its antigen has not been determined. Per-base qualities were not stored, and no clone one base away is much larger. The approximately 41 donors, aged roughly 6 to 100 years, were systemically healthy Caucasian individuals from Russia. Roughly 11 milliliters of peripheral blood were drawn from each donor into EDTA-treated Vacutainer tubes. PBMCs were isolated by Ficoll-Paque density-gradient centrifugation, with at least 6 million obtained per sample. Trizol reagent was used to extract total RNA from the PBMCs, yielding at least 6 micrograms per sample. For every donor, flow cytometry on a PBMC aliquot measured the percentage of naive CD45RAhigh/CD27high T cells. The library was built by means of 5' RACE. TCRdb lists the instrument as Illumina HiSeq 2500. A second PCR of about 6 to 11 cycles was run with a J-beta primer mix and a sample-barcoded 5' primer. Each TCR beta cDNA molecule received a unique molecular identifier from a template-switch 5' adaptor carrying 12 random nucleotides. Each sample yielded at least 3 million CDR3-containing paired-end reads. First-strand cDNA synthesis was performed from all RNA using the Mint cDNA synthesis kit, with priming by a TRBC-specific oligonucleotide. Following uracil-DNA glycosylase treatment, all cDNA underwent a first 18-cycle PCR with the universal primers M1SS and BC2_uni_R. The study's own analysis went as follows. For normalization, 1 million high-quality reads, each with a distinct molecular identifier, were randomly selected from each sample. Reads sharing molecular identifiers were discarded rather than binned into consensus sequences. CDR3 identification, clonotype clustering and error correction used MiTCR with a Q25 quality threshold and the strictest error-elimination algorithm. A nonparametric unseen species model with Euler transformation was used to estimate a lower bound on total TCR beta diversity. The public sequencing data were trimmed at Q25 with fastp and processed into clonotypes with MiXCR by TCRdb, which kept only in-frame beta chains. All rows with the same CDR3 protein become a single entry with the most common DNA and genes. The V and J calls and clone size are TCRdb's, not the authors'. For this sample the table gives around 900,000 distinct CDR3 sequences, of which around 28% were detected only once. The top ten clonotypes cover around a sixth of the sample.

The data were taken from a study of blood T cells in healthy people across ages (dated by TCRdb to the mid-2010s). As for the study more broadly: In model experiments, roughly one uniquely barcoded TCR beta cDNA molecule per two T cells was captured by template switching. To track age-related changes in TCR beta repertoire diversity, the study relied on deep sequencing normalized with unique cDNA molecular identifiers. Donors were grouped into four age groups: young (average 16 years), middle-aged (39), aged (around 66) and long-lived (about 89). To avoid experimental bias, donors of different ages were spread randomly across the sequencing lanes. Using the same blood draw, the study looked at two additional independent replicas of 1 million unique cDNA reads for two donors, one aged 18 to 29 and the other aged 80 or older.

Study-wide conclusions, independent of this receptor: Estimates of total diversity from one million sequenced T cells were regarded as lower bounds and underestimates. As age increased, observed TCR beta diversity per million T cells dropped in a roughly linear way, and a significant reduction was already evident by age roughly 36. Bulk unsorted PBMC profiling prevented conclusive comparison of naive and antigen-experienced compartments. Because the CMV infection status of the donors was unknown, age-related changes in expanded clonotypes may potentially have been confounded. The percentage of naive T cells measured by flow cytometry correlated strongly with observed TCR beta diversity. Compared with the aged group, the long-lived group had more naive CD4+ T cells, fewer expanded clones and increased TCR diversity, suggesting age selection.

A distance of 14 bases separates the germline ends of V and J, which lose 6 bases and 9 bases respectively. The CDR3 contains 12 residues, cysteine and phenylalanine counted. Only the CDR3 region is kept as DNA, spanning 36 bases read in frame from base 1. Recombination connected TRBV12-3 or TRBV12-4 to TRBJ1-2; the D gene cannot be resolved reliably. The TCR originated in a woman of 80 years or more in good health. Sequenced material: blood. The nucleotide sequence is given as TGTGCCAGCAGCCCCTCCATTGGGAGCTACACCTTC. The resulting protein is CASSPSIGSYTF.